The 5 T cell receptor beta chains given below trace back to one sample, sequenced in a study of shared clonotypes between healthy human individuals (dated by TCRdb to about 2020). CD8 naive samples were obtained by positive selection for CCR7 among CD45RO-negative cells, yielding a CD45RA+CCR7+ population from which TemRA cells were excluded. The library was generated by the immunoSEQ multiplex PCR assay. TCRdb carries this immuneACCESS record with in-frame sequences only. Its versions omit some clonotypes, under half of them owing to an unresolved V gene in the studies checked, with the rest unexplained. Across this sample there are roughly 600,000 clones, with 98% seen only once. The top ten clonotypes cover approximately 0.3% of the sample. The sample consisted of naive CD8+ T cells sorted from blood. Reading the label with the study, this specimen's cell subset or site is: CD45RA+CCR7+. The receptors come from a man younger than 45 in good health.

This rearrangement joins TRBV7-9 to TRBJ2-7; D is uncertain. V was trimmed by 4 bases and J by 0 bases, leaving 10 bases between them. Germline CDR1 is SEHNR and CDR2 is FQNEAQ (reference sequence). The CDR3 totals 14 residues. The CDR3 DNA sequence: TGTGCCAGCAGCTCCACCCTTAGCTCCTACGAGCAGTACTTC. Translation gives CASSSTLSSYEQYF.

This chain uses TRBV2 with TRBJ1-5; no clear D gene. Germline V gene lookup returns CDR1 SNHLY and CDR2 FYNNEI. V was pared by 5 bases and J by 5 bases, with 10 bases between. This CDR3 contains 13 residues. CDR3: CASSQKFHQPQHF. CDR3 in DNA: TGTGCCAGCAGTCAGAAGTTCCATCAGCCCCAGCATTTT.

This clone was detected only once. The J gene is TRBJ2-7, the V gene TRBV4-1; 9 nucleotides align to TRBD2. The germline gives CDR1 MGHRA, CDR2 YSYEKL. With 2 bases clipped from V and 3 bases from J, the junction kept 2 bases outside the gene matches. The CDR3 runs 14 residues. The CDR3 DNA is TGCGCCAGCAGCCAAACTAGCGGGCGCTACGAGCAGTACTTC. Translated: CASSQTSGRYEQYF.

The rearrangement uses TRBV9 and TRBJ2-3; 7 positions agree with TRBD2. Per germline, CDR1 SGDLS and CDR2 YYNGEE. This CDR3 region has 14 residues. The ends lost 3 bases at V and 7 bases at J; junction bases unmatched: 8. This CDR3 is CASSGEGSANTQYF. CDR3 bases: TGTGCCAGCAGCGGGGAGGGGAGCGCGAATACGCAGTATTTT.

V is TRBV11-3 and J is TRBJ2-1, with 9 bases fitting TRBD2. CDR1 and CDR2 (germline): SGHNT, YENEEA. CDR3 length: 16 amino acids. Trimming removed 2 bases from V and 7 bases from J; junction bases left unmatched: 9. The CDR3 is CASSLNAGGLKNEQFF. The CDR3, as DNA: TGTGCCAGCAGCTTAAATGCGGGAGGGCTAAAGAATGAGCAGTTCTTC.